A single T cell receptor (beta chain) is shown here with its context. Antigen: not known. This sample was taken from a study of T cell repertoires and leukemia-associated antigens. Overall study: Each sample gave roughly 3 to 5.5 million effective reads. Study results and limitations: No direct test of specificity or function was done for expanded clones. Vbeta, Jbeta, VDJ rearrangement and unique CDR3 counts did not differ significantly across four groups.

There are 13 residues in the CDR3. Trimming took off 11 bases at V and 4 bases at J, with 17 bases between the two ends. Each CDR3 protein gets one entry after TCRdb re-called the 5' RACE reads with MiXCR. The sample contains fewer than 15,000 distinct CDR3 sequences, about 40% of which appear only once. CD3+ T cells were rested overnight without fetal bovine serum. The sample was CD3+ T cells sorted from blood and cultured. The clonotype originates from a female donor in good health. The rearrangement joins TRBV12-3 or TRBV12-4 to TRBJ2-5, with D unresolved. CDR3 in amino acids: CAGRRAPVETQYF. CDR3 DNA: TGTGCCGGCCGCCGGGCGCCTGTAGAGACCCAGTACTTC.